Described below is a single T cell receptor beta chain sequence and its context. The ends lost 4 bases at V and 7 bases at J; junction bases unmatched: 13. The CDR3 runs 16 residues. Germline V gene data show CDR1 as LGHNA and CDR2 as YNFKEQ. These data come from a study of T cell responses to AZD1222 COVID-19 vaccine. TCRdb's copy holds only in-frame clones and misses some; the assay was immunoSEQ multiplex PCR. The top ten clones hold 8% to 13% of a sample with 200,000 or so clones, approximately 92% of them seen once. Sample: peripheral blood, taken on day 0 of AZD1222 vaccination. This sequence originates from an adult in good health. V usage is TRBV4-2 and J usage is TRBJ2-1; TRBD2 matches at 7 bases. The CDR3 nucleotides read TGTGCCAGCAGCCCAATAGCGGGCGGGGCAGGGAATGAGCAGTTCTTC. It yields the protein CASSPIAGGAGNEQFF.